This record covers a single TCR beta chain. Its antigen is currently unknown. Losses at the gene ends were 2 bases for V and 6 bases for J; bases not matched to a gene: 11. The V gene's germline CDR1 is MGHDK and CDR2 SYGVNS. This CDR3 spans 16 amino acids. This sample is part of a study of CD8+ T cells in alopecia areata. In the study overall: Tofacitinib administration to treated patients was oral, at 5 to 10 mg twice daily.

Treatment: oral pan-JAK inhibitor, 5-10 mg twice daily. Obtained from alopecia areata patients were lesional scalp punch biopsies along with peripheral blood. Regarding the study as a whole: Sequencing of scalp samples also includes resident alphabeta T cells from normal skin. It was observed that many expanded lesional clones persisted in scalp and blood during tofacitinib.

Extracted from the samples, RNA was reverse transcribed into cDNA to serve as the sequencing template. The table came from immunoSEQ multiplex PCR; TCRdb's copy has only in-frame clones and leaves some out. The data show 95,000 to 110,000 clones, about nine tenths seen once. The clonotype was recovered from a human donor with alopecia areata. The sample consisted of CD8+ T cells sorted from blood, taken around week 30, from a patient treated with tofacitinib. V is TRBV25-1 and J is TRBJ2-7; 9 positions agree with TRBD1. Written as DNA, the CDR3 is TGTGCCAGCAGTGAAGGGATCCACAGGGGGCTTCGCGAGCAGTACTTC. It specifies CASSEGIHRGLREQYF.